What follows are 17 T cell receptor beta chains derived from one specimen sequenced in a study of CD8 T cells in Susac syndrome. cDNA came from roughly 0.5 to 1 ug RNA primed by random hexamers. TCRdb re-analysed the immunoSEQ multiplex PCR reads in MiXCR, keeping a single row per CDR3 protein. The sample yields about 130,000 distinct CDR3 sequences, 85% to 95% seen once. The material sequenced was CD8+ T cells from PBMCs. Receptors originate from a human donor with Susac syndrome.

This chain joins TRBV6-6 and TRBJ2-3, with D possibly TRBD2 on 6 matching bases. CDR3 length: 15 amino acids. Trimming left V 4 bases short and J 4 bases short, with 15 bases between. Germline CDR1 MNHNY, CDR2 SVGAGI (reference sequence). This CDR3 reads CASSLGRQRSDTQYF. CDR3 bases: TGTGCCAGCAGTTTGGGGAGGCAGAGGTCAGATACGCAGTATTTT.

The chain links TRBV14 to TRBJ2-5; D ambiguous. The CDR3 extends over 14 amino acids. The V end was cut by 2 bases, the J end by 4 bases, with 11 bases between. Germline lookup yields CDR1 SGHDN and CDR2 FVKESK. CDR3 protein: CASSQLGLPETQYF. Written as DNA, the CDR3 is TGTGCCAGCAGCCAACTCGGCCTCCCAGAGACCCAGTACTTC.

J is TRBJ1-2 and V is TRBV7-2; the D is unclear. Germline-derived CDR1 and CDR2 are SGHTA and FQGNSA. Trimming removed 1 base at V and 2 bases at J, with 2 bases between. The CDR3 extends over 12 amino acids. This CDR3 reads CASSLENYGYTF. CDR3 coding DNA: TGTGCCAGCAGCTTAGAAAACTATGGCTACACCTTC.

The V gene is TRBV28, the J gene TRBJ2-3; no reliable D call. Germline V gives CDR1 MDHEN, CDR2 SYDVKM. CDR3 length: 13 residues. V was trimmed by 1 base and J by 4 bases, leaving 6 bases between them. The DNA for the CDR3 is TGTGCCAGCAGTTTATCTGGCGCAGATACGCAGTATTTT. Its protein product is CASSLSGADTQYF.

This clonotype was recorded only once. The CDR3 sequence is CASSLLALLAGIGTDTQYF. CDR3 coding DNA: TGTGCCAGCAGCTTACTGGCGCTTCTAGCGGGCATCGGCACAGATACGCAGTATTTT. The chain employs TRBV7-8 and TRBJ2-3; the match to TRBD2 covers 8 bases. Germline lookup yields CDR1 SGHVS and CDR2 FQNEAQ. J was trimmed by 1 base and V by 2 bases; bases with no gene match: 14. This CDR3 region has 19 residues.

CDR3 DNA: TGTGCCAGCAGTCTGAATTCGGGACACGAGCAGTACTTC. Its protein product is CASSLNSGHEQYF. The genes are TRBV28 and TRBJ2-7, with D possibly being TRBD1 or TRBD2 (5 bases each). The V gene lost 5 bases and the J gene lost 5 bases, with 13 bases spanning the gap. Germline lookup yields CDR1 MDHEN and CDR2 SYDVKM. CDR3 length: 13 residues.

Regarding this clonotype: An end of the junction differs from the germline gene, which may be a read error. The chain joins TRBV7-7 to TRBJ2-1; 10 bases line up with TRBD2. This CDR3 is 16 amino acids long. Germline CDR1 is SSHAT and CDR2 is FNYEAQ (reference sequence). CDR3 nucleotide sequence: TGTGCTAGCAGCTTGTCACTTGGGACTAGCGACAATGAGCAGTTCTTC. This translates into CASSLSLGTSDNEQFF.

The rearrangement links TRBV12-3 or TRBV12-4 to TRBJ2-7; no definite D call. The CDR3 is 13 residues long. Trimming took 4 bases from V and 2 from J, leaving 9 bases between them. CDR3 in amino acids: CASSYGRTYEQYF. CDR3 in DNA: TGTGCCAGCAGTTACGGTCGTACCTACGAGCAGTACTTC.

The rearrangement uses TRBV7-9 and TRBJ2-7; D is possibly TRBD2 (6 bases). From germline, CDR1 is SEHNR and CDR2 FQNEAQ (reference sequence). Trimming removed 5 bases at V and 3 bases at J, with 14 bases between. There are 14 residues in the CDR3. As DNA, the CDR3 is TGTGCCAGCAGCCTAGGGACTCAACACTACGAGCAGTACTTC. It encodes CASSLGTQHYEQYF. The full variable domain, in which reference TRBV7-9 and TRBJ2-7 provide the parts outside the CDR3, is DTGVSQNPRHKITKRGQNVTFRCDPISEHNRLYWYRQTLGQGPEFLTYFQNEAQLEKSRLLSDRFSAERPKGSFSTLEIQRTEQGDSAMYLCASSLGTQHYEQYFGPGTRLTVT.

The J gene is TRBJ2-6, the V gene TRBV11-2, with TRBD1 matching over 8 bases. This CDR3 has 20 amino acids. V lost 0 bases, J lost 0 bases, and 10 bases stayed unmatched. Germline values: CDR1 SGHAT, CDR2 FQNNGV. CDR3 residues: CASSLDWPGQESSGANVLTF. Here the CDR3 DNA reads TGTGCCAGCAGCTTAGATTGGCCGGGACAGGAATCCTCTGGGGCCAACGTCCTGACTTTC. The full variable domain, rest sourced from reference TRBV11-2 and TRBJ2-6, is EAGVAQSPRYKIIEKRQSVAFWCNPISGHATLYWYQQILGQGPKLLIQFQNNGVVDDSQLPKDRFSAERLKGVDSTLKIQPAKLEDSAVYLCASSLDWPGQESSGANVLTFGAGSRLTVL.

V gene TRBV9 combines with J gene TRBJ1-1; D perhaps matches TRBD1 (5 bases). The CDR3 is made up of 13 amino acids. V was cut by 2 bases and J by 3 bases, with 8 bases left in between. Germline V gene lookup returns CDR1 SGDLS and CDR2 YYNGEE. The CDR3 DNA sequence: TGTGCCAGCAGCGTGGGGACCGACACTGAAGCTTTCTTT. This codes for CASSVGTDTEAFF.

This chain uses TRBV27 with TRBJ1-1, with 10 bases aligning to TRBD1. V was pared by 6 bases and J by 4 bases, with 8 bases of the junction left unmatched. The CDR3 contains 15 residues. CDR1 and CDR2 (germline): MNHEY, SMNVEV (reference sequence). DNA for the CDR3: TGTGCCAGCAGCCTGACAGGGGGCGCAGGCACTGAAGCTTTCTTT. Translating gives CASSLTGGAGTEAFF.

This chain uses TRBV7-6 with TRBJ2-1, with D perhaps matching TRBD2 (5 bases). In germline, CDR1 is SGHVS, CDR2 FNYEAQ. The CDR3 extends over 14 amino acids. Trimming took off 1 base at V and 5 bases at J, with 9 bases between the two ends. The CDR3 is CASSLVRGDNEQFF. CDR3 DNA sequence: TGTGCCAGCAGCTTAGTTCGGGGAGACAATGAGCAGTTCTTC. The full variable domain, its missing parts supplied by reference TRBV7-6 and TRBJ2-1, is GAGVSQSPRYKVTKRGQDVALRCDPISGHVSLYWYRQALGQGPEFLTYFNYEAQQDKSGLPNDRFSAERPEGSISTLTIQRTEQRDSAMYRCASSLVRGDNEQFFGPGTRLTVL.

In DNA form, the CDR3 reads TGTGCCATCAGCGAGAACTCTGACAGAATCTCCTACGAGCAGTACTTC. It translates to CAISENSDRISYEQYF. The chain carries TRBV10-3 and TRBJ2-7, with a tentative D call TRBD1 (5 bases). Trimming left V 6 bases short and J 0 bases short, with 18 bases between. The CDR3 runs 16 residues. Per germline, CDR1 ENHRY and CDR2 SYGVKD.

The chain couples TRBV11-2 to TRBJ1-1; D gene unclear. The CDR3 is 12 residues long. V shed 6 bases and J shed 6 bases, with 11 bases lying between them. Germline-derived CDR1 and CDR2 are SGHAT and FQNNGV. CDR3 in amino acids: CASSIGRAEAFF. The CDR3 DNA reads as TGTGCCAGCAGTATCGGAAGGGCTGAAGCTTTCTTT.

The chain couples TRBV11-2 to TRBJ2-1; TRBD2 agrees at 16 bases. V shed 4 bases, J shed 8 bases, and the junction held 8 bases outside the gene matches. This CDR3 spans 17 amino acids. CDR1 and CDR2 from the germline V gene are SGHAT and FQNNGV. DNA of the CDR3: TGTGCCAGCAGCTGGGGACTAGCGGGAGGGGATCTACATGAGCAGTTCTTC. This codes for CASSWGLAGGDLHEQFF.

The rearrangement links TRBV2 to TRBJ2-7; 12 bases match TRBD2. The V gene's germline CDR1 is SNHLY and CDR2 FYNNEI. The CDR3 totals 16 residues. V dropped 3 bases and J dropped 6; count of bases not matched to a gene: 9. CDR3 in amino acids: CASSDPLRLAGVEQYF. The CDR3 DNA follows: TGTGCCAGCAGTGACCCACTTAGACTAGCGGGAGTCGAGCAGTACTTC. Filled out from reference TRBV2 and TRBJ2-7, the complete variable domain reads EPEVTQTPSHQVTQMGQEVILRCVPISNHLYFYWYRQILGQKVEFLVSFYNNEISEKSEIFDDQFSVERPDGSNFTLKIRSTKLEDSAMYFCASSDPLRLAGVEQYFGPGTRLTVT.